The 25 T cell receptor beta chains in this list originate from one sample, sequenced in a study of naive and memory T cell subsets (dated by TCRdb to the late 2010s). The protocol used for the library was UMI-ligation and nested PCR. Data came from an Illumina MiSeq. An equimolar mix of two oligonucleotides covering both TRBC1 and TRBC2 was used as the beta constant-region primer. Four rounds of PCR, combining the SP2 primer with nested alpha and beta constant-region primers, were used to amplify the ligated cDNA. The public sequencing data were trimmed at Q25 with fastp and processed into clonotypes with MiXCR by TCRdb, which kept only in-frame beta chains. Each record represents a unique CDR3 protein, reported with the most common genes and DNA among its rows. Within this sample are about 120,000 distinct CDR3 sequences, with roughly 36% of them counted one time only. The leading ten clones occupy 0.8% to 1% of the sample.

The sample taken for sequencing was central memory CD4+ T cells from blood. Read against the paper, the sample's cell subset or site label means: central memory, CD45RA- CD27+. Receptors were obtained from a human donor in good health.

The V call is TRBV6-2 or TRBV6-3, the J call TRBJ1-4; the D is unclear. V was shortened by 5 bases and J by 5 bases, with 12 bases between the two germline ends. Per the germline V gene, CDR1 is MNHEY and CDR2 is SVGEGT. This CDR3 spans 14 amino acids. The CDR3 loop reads CASSTPRRNEKLFF. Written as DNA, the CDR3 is TGTGCCAGCAGTACCCCGAGGAGGAATGAAAAACTGTTTTTT.

The CDR3 nucleotides are TGCAGTGCTTGGAATCTAGCGGGAGGAACCTACGAGCAGTACTTC. It translates to CSAWNLAGGTYEQYF. The genes are TRBV20-1 and TRBJ2-7; the match to TRBD2 covers 11 bases. Germline loops: CDR1 DFQATT, CDR2 SNEGSKA (reference sequence). The V and J ends lost 5 bases and 2 bases, in that order; junction bases with no gene match: 8. The CDR3 totals 15 residues.

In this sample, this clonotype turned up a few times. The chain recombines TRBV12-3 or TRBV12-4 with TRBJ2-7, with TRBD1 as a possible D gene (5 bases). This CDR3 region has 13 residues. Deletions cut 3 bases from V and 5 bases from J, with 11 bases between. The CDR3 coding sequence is TGTGCCAGCAGTTTCTCACAAGGGGACGAGCAGTACTTC. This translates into CASSFSQGDEQYF.

In nucleotides, the CDR3 is TGTGCCATCAAAGGAACAACCTCCTACGAGCAGTACTTC. This sequence encodes CAIKGTTSYEQYF. The chain employs TRBV10-3 and TRBJ2-7; D uncertain. Germline CDR1 and CDR2: ENHRY and SYGVKD. V was cut by 7 bases and J by 0 bases, with 10 bases left in between. The CDR3 contains 13 residues.

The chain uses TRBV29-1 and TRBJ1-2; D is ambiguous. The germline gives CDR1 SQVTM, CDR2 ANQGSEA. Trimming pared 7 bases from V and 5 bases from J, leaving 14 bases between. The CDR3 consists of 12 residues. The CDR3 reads CSAGGDGYGYTF. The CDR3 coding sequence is TGCAGCGCCGGCGGGGATGGGTATGGCTACACCTTC.

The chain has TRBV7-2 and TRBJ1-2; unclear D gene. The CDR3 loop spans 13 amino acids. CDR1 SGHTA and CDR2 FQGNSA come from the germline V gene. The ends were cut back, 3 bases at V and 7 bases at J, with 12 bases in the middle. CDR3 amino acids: CASSLQVLGGYTF. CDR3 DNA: TGTGCCAGCAGCTTGCAGGTTCTGGGTGGCTACACCTTC.

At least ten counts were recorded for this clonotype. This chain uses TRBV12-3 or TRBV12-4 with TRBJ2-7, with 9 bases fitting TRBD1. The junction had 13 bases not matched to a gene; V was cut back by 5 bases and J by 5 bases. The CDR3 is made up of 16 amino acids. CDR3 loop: CASSRGPGQGVHEQYF. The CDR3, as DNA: TGTGCCAGCAGTAGGGGACCGGGACAGGGTGTCCACGAGCAGTACTTC.

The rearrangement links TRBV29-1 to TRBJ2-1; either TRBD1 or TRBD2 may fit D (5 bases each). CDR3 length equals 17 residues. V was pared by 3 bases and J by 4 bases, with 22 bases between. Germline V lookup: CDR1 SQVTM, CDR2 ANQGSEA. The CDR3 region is CSVDRGRGQPSYNEQFF. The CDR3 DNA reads TGCAGCGTTGACCGGGGACGCGGGCAACCGTCTTACAATGAGCAGTTCTTC.

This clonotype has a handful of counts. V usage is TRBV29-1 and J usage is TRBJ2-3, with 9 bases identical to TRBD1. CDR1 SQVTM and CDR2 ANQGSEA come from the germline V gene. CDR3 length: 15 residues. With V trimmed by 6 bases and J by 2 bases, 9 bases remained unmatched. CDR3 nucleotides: TGCAGCGTCGACAGGGGGGATAGGCTCACAGATACGCAGTATTTT. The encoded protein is CSVDRGDRLTDTQYF.

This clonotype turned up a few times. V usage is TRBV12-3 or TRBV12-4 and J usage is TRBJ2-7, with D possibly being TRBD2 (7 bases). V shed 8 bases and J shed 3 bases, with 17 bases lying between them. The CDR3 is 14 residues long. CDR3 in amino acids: CASPKVGGHYEQYF. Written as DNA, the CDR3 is TGTGCCAGCCCGAAGGTCGGGGGGCACTACGAGCAGTACTTC.

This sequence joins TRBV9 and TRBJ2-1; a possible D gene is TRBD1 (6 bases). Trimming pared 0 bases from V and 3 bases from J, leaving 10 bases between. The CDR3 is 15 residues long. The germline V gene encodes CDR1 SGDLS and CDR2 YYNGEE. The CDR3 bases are TGTGCCAGCAGCGTAGATCCAGGGGTCTACAATGAGCAGTTCTTC. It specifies CASSVDPGVYNEQFF.

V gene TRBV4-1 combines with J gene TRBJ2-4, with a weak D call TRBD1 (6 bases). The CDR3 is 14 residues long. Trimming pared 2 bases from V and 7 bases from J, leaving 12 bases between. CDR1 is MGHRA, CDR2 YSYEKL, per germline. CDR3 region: CASSQQGTVNIQYF. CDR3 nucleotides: TGCGCCAGCAGCCAACAGGGGACCGTGAACATTCAGTACTTC.

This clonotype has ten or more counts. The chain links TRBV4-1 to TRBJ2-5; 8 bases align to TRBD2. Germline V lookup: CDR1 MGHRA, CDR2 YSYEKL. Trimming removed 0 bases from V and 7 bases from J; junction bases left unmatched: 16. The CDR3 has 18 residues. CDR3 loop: CASSQEGMLAGGLGTQYF. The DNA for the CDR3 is TGCGCCAGCAGCCAAGAAGGGATGCTAGCGGGCGGACTTGGGACCCAGTACTTC.

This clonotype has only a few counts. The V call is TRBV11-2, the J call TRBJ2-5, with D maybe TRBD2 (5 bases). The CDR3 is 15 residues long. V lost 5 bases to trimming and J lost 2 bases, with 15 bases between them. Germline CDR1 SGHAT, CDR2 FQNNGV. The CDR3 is CASSPAVGSQETQYF. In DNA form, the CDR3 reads TGTGCCAGCAGCCCAGCGGTGGGGTCACAAGAGACCCAGTACTTC.

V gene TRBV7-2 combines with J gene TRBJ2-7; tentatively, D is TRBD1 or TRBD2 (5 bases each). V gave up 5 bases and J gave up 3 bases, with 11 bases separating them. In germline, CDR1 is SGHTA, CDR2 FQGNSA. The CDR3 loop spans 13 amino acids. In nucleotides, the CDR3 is TGTGCCAGCAGCCCGGGACCTGGCTACGAGCAGTACTTC. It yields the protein CASSPGPGYEQYF. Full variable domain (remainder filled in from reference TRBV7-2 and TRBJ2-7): GAGVSQSPSNKVTEKGKDVELRCDPISGHTALYWYRQSLGQGLEFLIYFQGNSAPDKSGLPSDRFSAERTGGSVSTLTIQRTQQEDSAVYLCASSPGPGYEQYFGPGTRLTVT.

CDR3: CSARVPGGGGANVLTF. CDR3 nucleotides: TGCAGTGCTAGGGTGCCAGGGGGCGGTGGGGCCAACGTCCTGACTTTC. The rearrangement links TRBV20-1 to TRBJ2-6, with 8 nucleotides matching TRBD1. The CDR3 spans 16 residues. J was trimmed by 3 bases and V by 3 bases; bases with no gene match: 7. Germline V CDR1 and CDR2: DFQATT, SNEGSKA (reference sequence).

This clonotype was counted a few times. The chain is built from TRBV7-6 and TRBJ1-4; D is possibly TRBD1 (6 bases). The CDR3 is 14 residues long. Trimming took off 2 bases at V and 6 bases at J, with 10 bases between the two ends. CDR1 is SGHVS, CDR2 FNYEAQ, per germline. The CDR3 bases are TGTGCCAGCAGCTTAAAGGCAGGGGATGAAAAACTGTTTTTT. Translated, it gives CASSLKAGDEKLFF.

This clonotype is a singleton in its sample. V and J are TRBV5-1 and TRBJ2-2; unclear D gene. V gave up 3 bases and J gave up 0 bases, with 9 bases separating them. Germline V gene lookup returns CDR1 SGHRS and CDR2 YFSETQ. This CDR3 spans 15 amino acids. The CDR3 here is CASSSRSTNTGELFF. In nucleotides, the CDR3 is TGCGCCAGCAGCTCACGGAGTACGAACACCGGGGAGCTGTTTTTT.

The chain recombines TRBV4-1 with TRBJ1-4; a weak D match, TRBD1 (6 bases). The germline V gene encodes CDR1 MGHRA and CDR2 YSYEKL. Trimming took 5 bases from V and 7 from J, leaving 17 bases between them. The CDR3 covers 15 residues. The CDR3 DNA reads TGCGCCAGCAGCAACGCAGCAGGGGCAGGTGAAAAACTGTTTTTT. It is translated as CASSNAAGAGEKLFF.

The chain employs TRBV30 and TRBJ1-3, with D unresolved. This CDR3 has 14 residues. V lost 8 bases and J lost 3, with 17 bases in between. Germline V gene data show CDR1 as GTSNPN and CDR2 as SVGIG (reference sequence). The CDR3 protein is CAGRRPWGGNTIYF. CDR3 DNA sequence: TGTGCCGGCCGACGACCCTGGGGTGGAAACACCATATATTTT.

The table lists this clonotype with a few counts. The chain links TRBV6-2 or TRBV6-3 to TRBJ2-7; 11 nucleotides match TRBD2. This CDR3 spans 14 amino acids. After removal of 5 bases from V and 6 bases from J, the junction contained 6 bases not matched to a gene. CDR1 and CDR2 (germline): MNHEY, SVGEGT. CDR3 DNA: TGTGCCAGCAGTAAACTAGCGGGAGACTCCGAGCAGTACTTC. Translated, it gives CASSKLAGDSEQYF.

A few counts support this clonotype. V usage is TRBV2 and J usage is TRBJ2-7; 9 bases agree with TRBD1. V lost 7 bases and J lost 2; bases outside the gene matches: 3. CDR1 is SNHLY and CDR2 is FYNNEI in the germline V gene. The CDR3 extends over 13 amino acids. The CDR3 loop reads CASNRGQTYEQYF. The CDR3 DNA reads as TGTGCCAGCAACAGGGGGCAGACCTACGAGCAGTACTTC.

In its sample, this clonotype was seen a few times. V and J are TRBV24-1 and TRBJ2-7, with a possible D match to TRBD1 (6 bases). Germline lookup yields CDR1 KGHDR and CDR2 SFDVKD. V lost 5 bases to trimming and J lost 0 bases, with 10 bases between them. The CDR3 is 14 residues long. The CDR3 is CATSVTGSSYEQYF. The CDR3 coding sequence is TGTGCCACCAGTGTTACAGGGAGCTCCTACGAGCAGTACTTC.

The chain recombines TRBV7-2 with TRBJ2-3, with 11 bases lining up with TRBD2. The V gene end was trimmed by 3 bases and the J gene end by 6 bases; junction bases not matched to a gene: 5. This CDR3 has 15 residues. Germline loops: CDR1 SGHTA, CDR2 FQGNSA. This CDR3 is CASSFTSGRIDTQYF. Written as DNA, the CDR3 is TGTGCCAGCAGCTTCACTAGCGGGAGAATCGATACGCAGTATTTT.

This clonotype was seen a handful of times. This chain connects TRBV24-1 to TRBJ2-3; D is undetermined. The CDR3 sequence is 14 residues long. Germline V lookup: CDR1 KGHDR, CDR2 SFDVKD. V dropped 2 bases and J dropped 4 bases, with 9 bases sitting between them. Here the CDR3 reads CATSDWVLSDTQYF. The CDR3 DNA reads TGTGCCACCAGTGATTGGGTTTTATCAGATACGCAGTATTTT.